This T cell receptor (beta chain) appears in the sequencing data of a study of a mutant IDH1 vaccine in newly diagnosed glioma. Study-wide context: Of treated patients, 62.5% were men and approximately 40% women, averaging about 37 years. Former treatment meant radiotherapy, temozolomide, or both; the majority had gotten both.

The sample's time point: baseline, week 1 (first vaccination visit). Treatment in this sample: pre-vaccination baseline after standard-of-care therapy. CDR3 size: 13 residues. The V end lost 1 base, the J end lost 5 bases, and 9 bases lay between the germline ends. From germline, CDR1 is SGHRS and CDR2 YFSETQ. Only in-frame clones appear in the TCRdb table, and some are missing; sequencing was by immunoSEQ multiplex PCR. The profile shows approximately 100,000 clones, 80% to 90% of them singletons. With respect to this clone: Its antigen is unknown.

Regarding the study as a whole: The authors found pseudoprogression apparently unrelated to changes in top peripheral T cell clonotypes.

The source was PBMCs, collected from a glioma patient treated with radiotherapy, temozolomide or both. This chain uses TRBV5-1 with TRBJ2-5, with D uncertain. This clonotype was obtained from a woman between 45 and 65 years old with glioma. CDR3 protein: CASSLNVRETQYF. CDR3 bases: TGCGCCAGCAGCTTGAATGTGAGGGAGACCCAGTACTTC.